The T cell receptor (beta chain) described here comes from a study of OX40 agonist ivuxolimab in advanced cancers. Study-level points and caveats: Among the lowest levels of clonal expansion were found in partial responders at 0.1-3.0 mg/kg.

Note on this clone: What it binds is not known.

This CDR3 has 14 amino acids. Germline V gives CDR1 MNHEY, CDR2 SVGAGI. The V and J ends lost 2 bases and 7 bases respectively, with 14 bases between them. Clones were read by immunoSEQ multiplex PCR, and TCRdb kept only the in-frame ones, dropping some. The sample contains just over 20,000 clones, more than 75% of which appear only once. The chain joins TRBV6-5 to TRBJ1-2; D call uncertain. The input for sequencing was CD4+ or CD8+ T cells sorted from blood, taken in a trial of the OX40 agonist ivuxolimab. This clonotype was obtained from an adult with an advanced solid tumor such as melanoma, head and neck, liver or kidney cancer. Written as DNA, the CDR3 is TGTGCCAGCAGTTACACGTTCTTGCTGAGTGGCTACACCTTC. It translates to CASSYTFLLSGYTF.